This T cell receptor beta chain was recovered during a study of blood T cell repertoires in COVID-19. Study information: The analysed material was cDNA or gDNA that came from T cells, B-cell-depleted T cells, or PBMCs.

As processed by the authors: Amplification from reference gene primers served as the basis for estimated nucleated cell counts. Libraries were prepared by immunoSEQ multiplex PCR; TCRdb keeps only in-frame clonotypes and omits some of them. The V and J calls and clone size were taken over from that table, and D and trimming were inferred from the DNA. The sample lists some 210,000 clones; 81% were seen once. V lost 4 bases and J lost 0, with 10 bases in between. CDR1 SGHKS and CDR2 YYEKEE come from the germline V gene (reference sequence). The CDR3 loop spans 14 amino acids. The rearrangement joins TRBV5-5 to TRBJ1-2; unclear D gene. This TCR derives from a woman between 50 and 59 years old with acute COVID-19. Sequenced input: PBMCs or T cells enriched from blood (not recorded which). CDR3 sequence (DNA): TGTGCCAGCAGCCCTTTTTATCCTAACTATGGCTACACCTTC. It translates to CASSPFYPNYGYTF. The complete variable domain, with remaining parts taken from reference TRBV5-5 and TRBJ1-2, reads DAGVTQSPTHLIKTRGQQVTLRCSPISGHKSVSWYQQVLGQGPQFIFQYYEKEERGRGNFPDRFSARQFPNYSSELNVNALLLGDSALYLCASSPFYPNYGYTFGSGTRLTVV.